This TCR beta chain derives from a study of PD-L1 blockade in urothelial cancer. As for the study in general: The researchers analyzed blood 3 weeks (second dose) and 6 weeks after treatment start.

As for time point: peripheral blood 6 weeks after treatment start. Germline assignment: CDR1 SQVTM and CDR2 ANQGSEA. Trimming removed 6 bases from V and 4 bases from J; junction bases left unmatched: 10. The CDR3 runs to 14 residues. The data were produced by immunoSEQ multiplex PCR, yet TCRdb's version contains in-frame clones alone and is incomplete. This table has over 70,000 clones, around 78% appearing once. The receptor's source is an older man with urothelial cancer. Material: PBMCs, obtained around atezolizumab (anti-PD-L1) treatment. This sequence joins TRBV29-1 and TRBJ1-1, with TRBD1 matching 8 bases. CDR3 loop: CSVGGQEFGTEAFF. The CDR3 DNA follows: TGCAGCGTGGGGGGACAGGAATTTGGCACTGAAGCTTTCTTT.